This TCR beta chain was documented in a study of T cells expressing NK-cell markers. As for the study in general: Investigators obtained TCR beta repertoires from sorted CD3+CD56+NKG2C+, CD3+CD56+NKG2C- and CD3+CD56-NKG2C+ T cells. HCMV serostatus: most of the eight sequenced donors positive, one negative.

5'RACE template switching with UMIs generated TCR beta cDNA. After re-calling the 5' RACE reads, TCRdb lists one entry per CDR3 protein, DNA absent. The sample's table shows 150,000 to 200,000 distinct CDR3 sequences. This CDR3 is built from 16 residues. Looked up from germline, CDR1 is ENHRY and CDR2 is SYGVKD. The sequenced sample was blood T cells: a sorted CD56 or NKG2C T cell subset, CD4+ or CD8+ T cells, or bulk PBMC T cells (not recorded which). The chain joins TRBV10-3 to TRBJ1-5; there is no DNA to check the TCRdb D call of TRBD1. This clonotype was sampled from a man aged 18 to 69 in good health. CDR3 protein: CAISDSDRAGNQPQHF.